One sample yielded the 8 T cell receptor beta chains listed below, sequenced in a study of cytomegalovirus exposure and HLA in healthy donors. 13 Jbeta primers and 60 Vbeta primers were used for the PCR. Clones were read by immunoSEQ multiplex PCR, and TCRdb kept only the in-frame ones, dropping some. In the table there are approximately 170,000 clones, under 80% of which are singletons. The sequencing sample was made of PBMCs. These receptors all stem from a man aged 40-49 years in good health and CMV-seronegative.

The chain couples TRBV11-1 to TRBJ2-2; possibly TRBD1 for D (5 bases). Germline assignment: CDR1 SGHAT and CDR2 FQDESV (reference sequence). CDR3 length equals 15 residues. The V gene lost 6 bases and the J gene lost 2 bases, with 13 bases spanning the gap. This CDR3 is CASSSTAFNTGELFF. CDR3 DNA: TGTGCCAGCAGTTCGACAGCATTTAACACCGGGGAGCTGTTTTTT.

The chain is built from TRBV7-2 and TRBJ2-1; TRBD2 matches at 8 bases. From germline, CDR1 is SGHTA and CDR2 FQGNSA. The CDR3 extends over 15 amino acids. The ends lost 1 base at V and 8 bases at J; junction bases unmatched: 7. The CDR3 DNA reads as TGTGCCAGCAGCTTAGACGGGGGGGTTCTTGATGAGCAGTTCTTC. It encodes CASSLDGGVLDEQFF.

The genes are TRBV7-2 and TRBJ2-1, with 8 bases matching TRBD2. The germline CDR1 and CDR2 sequences are SGHTA and FQGNSA. V lost 1 base, J lost 8 bases, and 1 base stayed unmatched. This CDR3 spans 13 amino acids. CDR3 coding DNA: TGTGCCAGCAGCTTAGAGCGGGAGTATGAGCAGTTCTTC. This gives the protein CASSLEREYEQFF.

CDR3: CASSRTGAGYTF. DNA of the CDR3: TGTGCCAGCAGTAGGACAGGGGCCGGCTACACCTTC. The chain uses TRBV2 and TRBJ1-2, with 9 bases identical to TRBD1. This CDR3 has 12 residues. The ends lost 5 bases at V and 8 bases at J; junction bases unmatched: 3. Germline V lookup: CDR1 SNHLY, CDR2 FYNNEI. Based on the CDR3 plus reference TRBV2 and TRBJ1-2, the full variable domain is EPEVTQTPSHQVTQMGQEVILRCVPISNHLYFYWYRQILGQKVEFLVSFYNNEISEKSEIFDDQFSVERPDGSNFTLKIRSTKLEDSAMYFCASSRTGAGYTFGSGTRLTVV.

This chain joins TRBV7-8 and TRBJ2-1; 7 bases are shared with TRBD2. J was trimmed by 4 bases and V by 1 base; bases with no gene match: 7. Germline CDR1 is SGHVS and CDR2 is FQNEAQ. The CDR3 sequence is 16 residues long. The DNA for the CDR3 is TGTGCCAGCAGCTTAGGGGGGGACTACTTATACAATGAGCAGTTCTTC. This translates into CASSLGGDYLYNEQFF.

In its sample, this clone was seen a few times. This sequence joins TRBV18 and TRBJ2-3; D unresolved. This CDR3 contains 14 residues. Between the trimmed V and J ends, which lost 3 bases and 6 bases, there was a span of 13 bases. The V gene's germline CDR1 is KGHSH and CDR2 LQKENI. CDR3 region: CASSPLQLTDTQYF. In DNA form, the CDR3 reads TGTGCCAGCTCACCTCTTCAACTCACCGATACGCAGTATTTT.

The chain joins TRBV29-1 to TRBJ1-1, with a weak D call TRBD1 (6 bases). The germline CDR1 and CDR2 sequences are SQVTM and ANQGSEA. The CDR3 totals 13 residues. V lost 7 bases to trimming and J lost 1 base, with 13 bases between them. In nucleotides, the CDR3 is TGCAGCGGCGTCGGACAGCCGAACACTGAAGCTTTCTTT. Translation gives CSGVGQPNTEAFF.

This clone was observed a few times. The J gene is TRBJ2-3, the V gene TRBV4-1; a weak D match, TRBD2 (5 bases). CDR3 size: 15 residues. V was pared by 1 base and J by 2 bases, with 10 bases between. Germline CDR1 MGHRA, CDR2 YSYEKL. CDR3 DNA: TGCGCCAGCAGCCAAGGGATCGGGGTCACAGATACGCAGTATTTT. Its protein is CASSQGIGVTDTQYF.